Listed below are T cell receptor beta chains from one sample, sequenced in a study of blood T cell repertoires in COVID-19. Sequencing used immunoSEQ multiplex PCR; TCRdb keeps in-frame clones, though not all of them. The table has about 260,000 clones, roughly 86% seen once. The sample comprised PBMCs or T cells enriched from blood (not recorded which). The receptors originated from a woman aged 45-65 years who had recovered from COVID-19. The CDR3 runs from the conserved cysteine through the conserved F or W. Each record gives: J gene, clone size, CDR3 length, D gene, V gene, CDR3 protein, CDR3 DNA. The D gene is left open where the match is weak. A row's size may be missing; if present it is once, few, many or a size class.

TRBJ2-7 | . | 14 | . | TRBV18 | CASSPGRDSYEQYF | TGTGCCAGCTCACCTGGACGGGACTCCTACGAGCAGTACTTC
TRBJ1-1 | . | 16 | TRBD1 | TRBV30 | CAWGSGTGAPNTEAFF | TGTGCCTGGGGATCCGGGACAGGGGCCCCTAACACTGAAGCTTTCTTT
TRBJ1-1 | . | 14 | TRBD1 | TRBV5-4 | CASSSGQWNTEAFF | TGTGCCAGCAGCTCGGGACAGTGGAACACTGAAGCTTTCTTT
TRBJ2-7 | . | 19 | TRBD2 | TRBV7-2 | CASRKGGSGSYRGSYEQYF | TGTGCCAGCAGAAAAGGGGGTAGCGGGAGCTACCGAGGCTCCTACGAGCAGTACTTC
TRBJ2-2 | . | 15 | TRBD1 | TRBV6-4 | CASRTTGGATGELFF | TGTGCCAGCAGGACGACAGGGGGTGCCACCGGGGAGCTGTTTTTT
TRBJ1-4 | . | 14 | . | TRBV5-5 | CASSLQGTNEKLFF | TGTGCCAGCAGTTTACAGGGAACTAATGAAAAACTGTTTTTT
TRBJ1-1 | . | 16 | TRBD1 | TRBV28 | CASSPGTGAANTEAFF | TGTGCCAGCAGCCCCGGGACAGGCGCCGCCAACACTGAAGCTTTCTTT
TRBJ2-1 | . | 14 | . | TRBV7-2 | CASSPGSRNNEQFF | TGTGCCAGCAGCCCGGGGAGCCGGAACAATGAGCAGTTCTTC
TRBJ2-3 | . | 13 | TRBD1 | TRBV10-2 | CASSTGQKDTQYF | TGCGCCAGCAGTACGGGACAGAAAGATACGCAGTATTTT
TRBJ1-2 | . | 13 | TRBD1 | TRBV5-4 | CASSLDRGYGYTF | TGTGCCAGCAGCTTGGACAGGGGCTATGGCTACACCTTC
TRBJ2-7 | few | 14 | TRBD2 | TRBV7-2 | CASSLGGGSGEQYF | TGTGCCAGCAGCTTAGGGGGCGGGAGTGGCGAGCAGTACTTC
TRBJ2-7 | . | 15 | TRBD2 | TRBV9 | CASSVGGGGLAEQYF | TGTGCCAGCAGCGTAGGAGGCGGGGGGCTTGCCGAGCAGTACTTC
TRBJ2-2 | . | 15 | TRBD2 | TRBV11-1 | CASRSGSGVVGELFF | TGTGCCAGCCGCAGCGGAAGCGGGGTAGTCGGGGAGCTGTTTTTT
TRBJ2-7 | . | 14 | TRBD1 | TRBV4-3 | CASSRDRGSYEQYF | TGCGCCAGCAGCCGGGACAGGGGCTCCTACGAGCAGTACTTC
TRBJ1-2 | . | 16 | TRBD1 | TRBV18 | CASSPMVGQGEEGYTF | TGTGCCAGCTCACCAATGGTTGGACAGGGCGAGGAGGGCTACACCTTC
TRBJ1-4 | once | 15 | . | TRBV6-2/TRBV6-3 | CASSSGGATREKLFF | TGTGCCAGCAGCAGCGGAGGGGCCACAAGGGAAAAACTGTTTTTT
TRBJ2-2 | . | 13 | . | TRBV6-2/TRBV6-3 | CASSYVATGELFF | TGTGCCAGCAGTTATGTGGCTACCGGGGAGCTGTTTTTT
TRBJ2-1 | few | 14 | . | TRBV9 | CASSVGGRTGEQFF | TGTGCCAGCAGCGTAGGGGGCAGAACTGGCGAGCAGTTCTTC
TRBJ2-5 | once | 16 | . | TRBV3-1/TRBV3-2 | CASSYTGTHQRETQYF | TGTGCCAGCAGCTACACCGGAACACACCAGCGGGAGACCCAGTACTTC
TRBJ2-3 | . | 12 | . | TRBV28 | CASSLSGRSQYF | TGTGCCAGCAGTTTATCAGGCCGGTCGCAGTATTTT
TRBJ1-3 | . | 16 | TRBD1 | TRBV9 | CASSGGQTYSGNTIYF | TGTGCCAGCAGCGGGGGACAGACGTACTCTGGAAACACCATATATTTT
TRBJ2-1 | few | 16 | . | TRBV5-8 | CASVPRETGSYNEQFF | TGTGCCAGCGTCCCCCGGGAGACGGGTTCCTACAATGAGCAGTTCTTC
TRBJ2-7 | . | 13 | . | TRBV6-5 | CASSQGHYYEQYF | TGTGCCAGCAGTCAGGGACACTACTACGAGCAGTACTTC